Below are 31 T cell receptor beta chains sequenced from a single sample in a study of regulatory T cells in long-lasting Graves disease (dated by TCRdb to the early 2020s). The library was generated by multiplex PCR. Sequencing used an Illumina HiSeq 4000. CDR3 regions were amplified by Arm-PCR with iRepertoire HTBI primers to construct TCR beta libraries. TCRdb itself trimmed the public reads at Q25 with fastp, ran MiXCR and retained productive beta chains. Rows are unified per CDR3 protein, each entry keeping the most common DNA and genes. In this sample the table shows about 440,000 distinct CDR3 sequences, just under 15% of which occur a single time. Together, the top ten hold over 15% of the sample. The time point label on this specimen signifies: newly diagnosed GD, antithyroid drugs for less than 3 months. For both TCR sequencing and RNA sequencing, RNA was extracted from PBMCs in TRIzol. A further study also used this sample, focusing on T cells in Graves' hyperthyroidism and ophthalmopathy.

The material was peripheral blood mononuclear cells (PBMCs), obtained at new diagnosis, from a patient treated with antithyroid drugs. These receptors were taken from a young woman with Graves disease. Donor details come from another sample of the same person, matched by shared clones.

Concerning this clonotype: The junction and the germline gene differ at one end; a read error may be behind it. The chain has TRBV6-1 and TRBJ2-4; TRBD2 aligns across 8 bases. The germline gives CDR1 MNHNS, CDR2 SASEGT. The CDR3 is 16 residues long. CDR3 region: CASSDGGGAAKSIQYF. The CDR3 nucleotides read TGTGCCAGCAGTGACGGGGGGGGCGCAGCCAAAAGCATTCAGTACTTC.

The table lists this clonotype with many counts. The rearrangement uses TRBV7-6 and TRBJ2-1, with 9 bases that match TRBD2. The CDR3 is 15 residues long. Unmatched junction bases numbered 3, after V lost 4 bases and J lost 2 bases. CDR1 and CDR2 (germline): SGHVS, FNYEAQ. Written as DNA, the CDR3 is TGTGCCAGCAGCTCGCGGGGGGGGACCTACAATGAGCAGTTCTTC. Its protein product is CASSSRGGTYNEQFF.

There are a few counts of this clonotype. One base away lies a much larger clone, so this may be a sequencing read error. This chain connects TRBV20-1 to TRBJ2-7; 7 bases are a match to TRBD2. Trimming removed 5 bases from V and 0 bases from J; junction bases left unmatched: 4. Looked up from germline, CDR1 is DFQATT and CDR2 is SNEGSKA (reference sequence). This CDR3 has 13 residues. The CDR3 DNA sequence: TGCAGTGCTTGCCGGGAGGACTCCTACGAGCAGTACTTC. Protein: CSACREDSYEQYF.

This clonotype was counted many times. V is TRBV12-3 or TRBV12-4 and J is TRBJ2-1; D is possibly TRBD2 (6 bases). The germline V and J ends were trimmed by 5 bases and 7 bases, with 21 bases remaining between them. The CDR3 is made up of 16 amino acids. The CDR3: CASSPTHALGGNEQFF. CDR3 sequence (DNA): TGTGCCAGCAGTCCGACCCATGCCCTCGGAGGGAATGAGCAGTTCTTC.

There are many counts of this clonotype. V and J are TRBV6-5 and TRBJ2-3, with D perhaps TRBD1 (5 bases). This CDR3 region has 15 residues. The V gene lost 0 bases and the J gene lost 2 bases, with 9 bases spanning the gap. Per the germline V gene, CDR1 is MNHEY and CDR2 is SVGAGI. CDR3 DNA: TGTGCCAGCAGTTACTCGGCAGGGAACACAGATACGCAGTATTTT. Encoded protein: CASSYSAGNTDTQYF.

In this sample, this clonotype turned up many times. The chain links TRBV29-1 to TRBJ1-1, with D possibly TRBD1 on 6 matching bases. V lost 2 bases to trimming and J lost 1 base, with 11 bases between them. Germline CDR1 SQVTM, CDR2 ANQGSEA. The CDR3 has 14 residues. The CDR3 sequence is CSVELQGRNTEAFF. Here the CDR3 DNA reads TGCAGCGTTGAATTGCAGGGGAGGAACACTGAAGCTTTCTTT.

CDR3 sequence (DNA): TGCAGTGCTAGAGGGGGACTAGCGGGAGACACCGGGGAGCTGTTTTTT. Translated, it gives CSARGGLAGDTGELFF. The chain employs TRBV20-1 and TRBJ2-2; 14 nucleotides line up with TRBD2. Per the germline V gene, CDR1 is DFQATT and CDR2 is SNEGSKA (reference sequence). The CDR3 runs to 16 residues. Unmatched junction bases numbered 1, after V lost 1 base and J lost 3 bases.

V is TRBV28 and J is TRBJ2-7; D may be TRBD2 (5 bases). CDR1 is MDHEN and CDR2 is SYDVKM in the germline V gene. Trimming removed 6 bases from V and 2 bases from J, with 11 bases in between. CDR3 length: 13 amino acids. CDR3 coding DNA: TGTGCCAGCAGGACGACGACTACCTACGAGCAGTACTTC. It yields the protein CASRTTTTYEQYF.

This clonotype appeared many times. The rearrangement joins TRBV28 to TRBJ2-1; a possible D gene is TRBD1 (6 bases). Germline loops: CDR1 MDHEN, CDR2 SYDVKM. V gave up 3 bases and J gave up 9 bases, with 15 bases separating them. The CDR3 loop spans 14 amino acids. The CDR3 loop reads CASSFPDSRVEQFF. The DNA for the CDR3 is TGTGCCAGCAGTTTCCCGGACAGTAGGGTTGAGCAGTTCTTC. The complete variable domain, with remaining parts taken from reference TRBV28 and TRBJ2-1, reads DVKVTQSSRYLVKRTGEKVFLECVQDMDHENMFWYRQDPGLGLRLIYFSYDVKMKEKGDIPEGYSVSREKKERFSLILESASTNQTSMYLCASSFPDSRVEQFFGPGTRLTVL.

The CDR3 DNA reads TGCAGTGCTACCTCTGAGATTAGCGGGGGTCGTGACGAGCAGTACTTC. It is translated as CSATSEISGGRDEQYF. J is TRBJ2-7 and V is TRBV20-1; the match to TRBD2 covers 9 bases. The CDR3 consists of 16 residues. With 4 bases clipped from V and 5 bases from J, the junction kept 15 bases outside the gene matches. Germline V gene lookup returns CDR1 DFQATT and CDR2 SNEGSKA (reference sequence).

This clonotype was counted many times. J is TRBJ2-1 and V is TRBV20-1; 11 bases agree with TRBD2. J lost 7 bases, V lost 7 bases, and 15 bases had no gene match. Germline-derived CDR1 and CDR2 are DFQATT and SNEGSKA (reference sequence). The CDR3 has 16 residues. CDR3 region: CSEVVLAGAKGNEQFF. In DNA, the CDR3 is TGCAGTGAAGTCGTACTAGCGGGAGCAAAGGGAAATGAGCAGTTCTTC.

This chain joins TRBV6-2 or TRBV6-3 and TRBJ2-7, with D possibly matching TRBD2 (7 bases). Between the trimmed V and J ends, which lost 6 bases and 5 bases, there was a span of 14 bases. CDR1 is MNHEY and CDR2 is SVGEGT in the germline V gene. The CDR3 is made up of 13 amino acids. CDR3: CASRRGGDHEQYF. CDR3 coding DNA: TGTGCCAGCAGGAGGGGGGGGGACCACGAGCAGTACTTC.

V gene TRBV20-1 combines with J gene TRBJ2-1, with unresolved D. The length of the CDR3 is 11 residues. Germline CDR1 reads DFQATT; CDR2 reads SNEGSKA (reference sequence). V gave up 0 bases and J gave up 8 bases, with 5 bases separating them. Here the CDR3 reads CSARDSHEQFF. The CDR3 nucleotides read TGCAGTGCTAGAGATAGCCATGAGCAGTTCTTC.

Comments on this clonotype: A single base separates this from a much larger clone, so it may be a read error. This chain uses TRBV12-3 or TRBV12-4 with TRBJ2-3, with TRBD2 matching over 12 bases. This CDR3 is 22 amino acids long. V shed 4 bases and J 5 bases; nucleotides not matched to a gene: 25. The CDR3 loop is CASSSPDGQGLAGGQLIDTQYF. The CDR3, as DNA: TGTGCCAGCAGTTCCCCCGATGGACAGGGCCTAGCGGGAGGGCAATTGATAGATACGCAGTATTTT.

CDR3 sequence (DNA): TGTGCCAGCGAAGGACTCACCGACGTCTACAATGAGCAGTTCTTC. It translates to CASEGLTDVYNEQFF. The chain couples TRBV2 to TRBJ2-1; a possible D gene is TRBD2 (5 bases). Germline CDR1 and CDR2: SNHLY and FYNNEI. Trimming took off 8 bases at V and 3 bases at J, with 17 bases between the two ends. The CDR3 runs to 15 residues.

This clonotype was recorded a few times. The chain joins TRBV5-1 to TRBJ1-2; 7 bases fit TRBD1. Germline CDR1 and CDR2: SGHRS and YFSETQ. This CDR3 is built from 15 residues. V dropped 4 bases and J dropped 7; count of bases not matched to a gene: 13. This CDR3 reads CASSPEGQRGSGYTF. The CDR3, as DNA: TGCGCCAGCAGCCCGGAGGGACAGAGAGGTTCTGGCTACACCTTC.

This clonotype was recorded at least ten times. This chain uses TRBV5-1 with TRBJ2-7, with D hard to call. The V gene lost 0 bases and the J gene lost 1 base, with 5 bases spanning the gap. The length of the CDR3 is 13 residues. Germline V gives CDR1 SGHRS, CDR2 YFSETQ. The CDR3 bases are TGCGCCAGCAGCTTGGCCATGTCCTACGAGCAGTACTTC. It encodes CASSLAMSYEQYF.

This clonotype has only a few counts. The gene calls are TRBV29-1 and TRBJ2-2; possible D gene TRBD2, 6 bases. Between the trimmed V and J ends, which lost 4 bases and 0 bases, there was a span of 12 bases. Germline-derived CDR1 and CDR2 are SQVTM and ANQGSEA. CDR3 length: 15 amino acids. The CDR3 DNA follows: TGCAGCGTTGGCGGGGATCGGGCGAACACCGGGGAGCTGTTTTTT. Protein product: CSVGGDRANTGELFF.

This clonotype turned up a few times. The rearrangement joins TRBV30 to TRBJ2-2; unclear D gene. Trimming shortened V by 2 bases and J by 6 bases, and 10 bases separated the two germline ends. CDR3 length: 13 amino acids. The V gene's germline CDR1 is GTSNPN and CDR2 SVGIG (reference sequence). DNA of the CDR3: TGTGCCTGGAGTCTCAGCAGACCCGGGGAGCTGTTTTTT. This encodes CAWSLSRPGELFF.

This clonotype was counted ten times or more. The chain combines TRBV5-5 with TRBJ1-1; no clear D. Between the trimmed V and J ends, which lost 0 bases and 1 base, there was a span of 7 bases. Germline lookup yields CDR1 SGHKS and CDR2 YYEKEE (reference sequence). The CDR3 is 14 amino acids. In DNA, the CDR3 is TGTGCCAGCAGCTTGGTCCGGCAGAACACTGAAGCTTTCTTT. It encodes CASSLVRQNTEAFF.

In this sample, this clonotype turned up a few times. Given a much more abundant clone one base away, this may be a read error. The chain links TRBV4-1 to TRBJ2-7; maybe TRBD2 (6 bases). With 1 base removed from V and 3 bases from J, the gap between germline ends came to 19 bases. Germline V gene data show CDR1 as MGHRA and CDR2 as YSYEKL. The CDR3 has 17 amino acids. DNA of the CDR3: TGCGCCAGCAGCCAAGCACTCCCCGGGACTGGGCACTACGAGCAGTACTTC. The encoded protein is CASSQALPGTGHYEQYF.

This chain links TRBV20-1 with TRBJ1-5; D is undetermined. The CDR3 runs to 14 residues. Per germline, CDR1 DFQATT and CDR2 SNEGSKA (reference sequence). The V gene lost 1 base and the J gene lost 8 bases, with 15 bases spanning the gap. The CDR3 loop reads CSARAPPPSEPQHF. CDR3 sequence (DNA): TGCAGTGCTAGAGCTCCCCCTCCCTCGGAGCCCCAGCATTTT.

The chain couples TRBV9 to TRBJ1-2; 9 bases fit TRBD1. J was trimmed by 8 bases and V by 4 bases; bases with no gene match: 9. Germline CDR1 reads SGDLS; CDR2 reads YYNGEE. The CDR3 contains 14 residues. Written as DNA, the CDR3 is TGTGCCAGCAGCCGGACCGGGACAGGGACCGGCTACACCTTC. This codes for CASSRTGTGTGYTF.

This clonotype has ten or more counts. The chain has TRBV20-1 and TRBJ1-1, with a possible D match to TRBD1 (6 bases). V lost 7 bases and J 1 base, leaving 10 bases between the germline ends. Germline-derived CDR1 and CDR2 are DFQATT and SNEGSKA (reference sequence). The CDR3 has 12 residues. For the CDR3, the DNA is TGCAGTGTCTGGGACAAGAACACTGAAGCTTTCTTT. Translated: CSVWDKNTEAFF.

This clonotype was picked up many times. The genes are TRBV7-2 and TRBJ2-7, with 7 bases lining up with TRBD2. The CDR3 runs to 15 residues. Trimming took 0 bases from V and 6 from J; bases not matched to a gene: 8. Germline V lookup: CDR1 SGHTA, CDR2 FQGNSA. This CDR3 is CASSLARTRSREQYF. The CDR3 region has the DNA TGTGCCAGCAGCTTAGCCCGGACTAGGTCCCGCGAGCAGTACTTC.

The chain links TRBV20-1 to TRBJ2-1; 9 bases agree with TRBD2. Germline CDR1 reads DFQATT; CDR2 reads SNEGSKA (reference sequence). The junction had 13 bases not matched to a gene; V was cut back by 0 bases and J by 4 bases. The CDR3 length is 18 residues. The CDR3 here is CSARESYKRLAVYNEQFF. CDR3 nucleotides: TGCAGTGCTAGAGAGTCTTATAAGAGACTAGCGGTATACAATGAGCAGTTCTTC.

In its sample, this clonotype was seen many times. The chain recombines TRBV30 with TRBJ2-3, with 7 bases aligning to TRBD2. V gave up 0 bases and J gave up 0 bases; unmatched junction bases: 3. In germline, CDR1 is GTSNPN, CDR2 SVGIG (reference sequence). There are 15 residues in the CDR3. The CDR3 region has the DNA TGTGCCTGGAGTGTACTAGCGACTAGCACAGATACGCAGTATTTT. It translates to CAWSVLATSTDTQYF.

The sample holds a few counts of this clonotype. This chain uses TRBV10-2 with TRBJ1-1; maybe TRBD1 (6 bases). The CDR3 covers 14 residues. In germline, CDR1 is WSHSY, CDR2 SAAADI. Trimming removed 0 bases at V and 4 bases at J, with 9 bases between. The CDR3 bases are TGCGCCAGCAGTGAGTCAGCAGGGGCCACTGAAGCTTTCTTT. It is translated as CASSESAGATEAFF.

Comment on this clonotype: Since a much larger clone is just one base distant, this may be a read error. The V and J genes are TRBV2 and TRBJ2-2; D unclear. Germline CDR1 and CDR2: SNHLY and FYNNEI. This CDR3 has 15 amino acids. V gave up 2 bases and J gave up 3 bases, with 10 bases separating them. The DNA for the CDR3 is TGTGCCAGCAGTGAACTGGGCACCCACACCGGGGAGCTGTTTTTT. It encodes CASSELGTHTGELFF.

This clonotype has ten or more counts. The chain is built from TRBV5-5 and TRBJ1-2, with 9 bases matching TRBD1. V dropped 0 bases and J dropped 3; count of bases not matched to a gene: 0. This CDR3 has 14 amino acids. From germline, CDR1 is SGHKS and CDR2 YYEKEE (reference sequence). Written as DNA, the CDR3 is TGTGCCAGCAGCTTGGACAGGGGGCACTATGGCTACACCTTC. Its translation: CASSLDRGHYGYTF.

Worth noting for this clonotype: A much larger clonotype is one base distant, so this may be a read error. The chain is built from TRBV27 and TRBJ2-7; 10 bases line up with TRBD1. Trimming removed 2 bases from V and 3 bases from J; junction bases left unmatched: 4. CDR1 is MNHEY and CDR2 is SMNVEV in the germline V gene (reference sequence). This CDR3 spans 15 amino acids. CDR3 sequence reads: CASSLTGQGRYEQYF. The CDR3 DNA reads TGTGCCAGCAGTTTAACGGGACAGGGGCGCTACGAGCAGTACTTC.